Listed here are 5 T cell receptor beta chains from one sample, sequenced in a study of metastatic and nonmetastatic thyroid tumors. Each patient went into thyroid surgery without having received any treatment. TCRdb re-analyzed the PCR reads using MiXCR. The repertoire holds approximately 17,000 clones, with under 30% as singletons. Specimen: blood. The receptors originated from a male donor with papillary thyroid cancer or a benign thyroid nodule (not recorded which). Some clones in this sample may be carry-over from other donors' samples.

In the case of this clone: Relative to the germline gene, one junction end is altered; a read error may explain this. The CDR3 nucleotides read TGCGCCAGCAGCTCCCGACAGGGGGACTCTTGCTACGAGCAGTACTTC. Its translation is CASSSRQGDSCYEQYF. The rearrangement links TRBV13 to TRBJ2-7, with TRBD1 matching over 9 bases. CDR3 length: 16 residues. CDR1 PRHDT and CDR2 FYEKMQ come from the germline V gene (reference sequence).

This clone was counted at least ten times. CDR3 sequence reads: CAWSAHSGGFHF. The CDR3 nucleotides are TGTGCCTGGAGCGCACATAGCGGTGGATTCCACTTT. This chain connects TRBV30 to TRBJ1-6; D not certain. The germline V and J ends were trimmed by 3 bases and 17 bases, with 17 bases remaining between them. Germline V gene sequence: CDR1 GTSNPN, CDR2 SVGIG (reference sequence). CDR3 length equals 12 residues.

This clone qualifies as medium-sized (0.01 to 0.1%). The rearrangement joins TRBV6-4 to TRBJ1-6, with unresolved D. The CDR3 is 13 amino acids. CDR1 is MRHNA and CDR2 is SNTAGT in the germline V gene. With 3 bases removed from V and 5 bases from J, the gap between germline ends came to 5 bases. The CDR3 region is CASSEKNNSPLHF. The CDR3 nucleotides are TGTGCCAGCAGTGAAAAAAATAATTCACCCCTCCACTTT.

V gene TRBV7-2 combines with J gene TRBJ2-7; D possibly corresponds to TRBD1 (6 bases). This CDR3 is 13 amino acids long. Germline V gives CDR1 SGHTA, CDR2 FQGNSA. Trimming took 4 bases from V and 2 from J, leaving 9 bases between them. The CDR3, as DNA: TGTGCCAGCAGCTCTTGGGACACCTACGAGCAGTACTTC. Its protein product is CASSSWDTYEQYF. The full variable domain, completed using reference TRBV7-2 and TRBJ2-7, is GAGVSQSPSNKVTEKGKDVELRCDPISGHTALYWYRQSLGQGLEFLIYFQGNSAPDKSGLPSDRFSAERTGGSVSTLTIQRTQQEDSAVYLCASSSWDTYEQYFGPGTRLTVT.

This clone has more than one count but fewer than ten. DNA of the CDR3: TGTGCCAGCAGACCCACGCGGCCCATTAATTCACCCCTCCACTTT. It codes for CASRPTRPINSPLHF. The chain combines TRBV6-1 with TRBJ1-6, with no clear D. CDR1 MNHNS and CDR2 SASEGT come from the germline V gene. V was clipped by 6 bases and J by 6 bases, with 15 bases between them. This CDR3 comprises 15 residues.